One and the same sample provided the 7 T cell receptor beta chains below, sequenced in a study of cytomegalovirus exposure and HLA in healthy donors (dated by TCRdb to the late 2010s). Libraries came from the immunoSEQ multiplex PCR assay. The table was pulled from immuneACCESS by TCRdb, which kept in-frame rearrangements only. Such tables lose some clones; where checked, under half of the loss comes from unresolved V genes, and the rest has no known cause. The sample includes 200,000 or so clones, with around four fifths observed a single time. The ten largest clones capture less than 8.5% of the sample. Sequencing was done on a sample of PBMCs. Receptors originate from a man aged 18 to 29 in good health and CMV-seropositive.

The rearrangement joins TRBV15 to TRBJ2-4; D uncertain. Germline lookup yields CDR1 LNHNV and CDR2 YYDKDF (reference sequence). The CDR3 is 16 residues long. V was cut by 0 bases and J by 2 bases, with 11 bases left in between. This chain's CDR3 is CATSRDWALTKNIQYF. The CDR3 DNA reads as TGTGCCACCAGCAGAGATTGGGCTCTGACCAAAAACATTCAGTACTTC.

V gene TRBV7-2 combines with J gene TRBJ2-5; 8 nucleotides agree with TRBD2. Germline V lookup: CDR1 SGHTA, CDR2 FQGNSA. Trimming at V came to 5 bases and at J to 5 bases, leaving 10 bases not matched to a gene. This CDR3 has 15 residues. The CDR3 spells CASSALGRGAETQYF. DNA for the CDR3: TGTGCCAGCAGCGCCCTCGGGCGGGGGGCGGAGACCCAGTACTTC.

The rearrangement joins TRBV28 to TRBJ2-4, with D possibly being TRBD2 (5 bases). CDR3 length: 15 residues. V lost 4 bases and J 6 bases, leaving 16 bases between the germline ends. CDR1 and CDR2 (germline): MDHEN, SYDVKM. The CDR3 is CASSYGEGLGNIQYF. CDR3 in DNA: TGTGCCAGCAGTTATGGCGAGGGATTAGGAAACATTCAGTACTTC.

The chain carries TRBV19 and TRBJ2-6, with TRBD1 matching 7 bases. The CDR3 has 16 amino acids. Per the germline V gene, CDR1 is LNHDA and CDR2 is SQIVND (reference sequence). J was trimmed by 0 bases and V by 5 bases; bases with no gene match: 4. CDR3 coding DNA: TGTGCCAGTAGTCCCGGGACAGTCTCTGGGGCCAACGTCCTGACTTTC. Translation: CASSPGTVSGANVLTF.

This chain links TRBV6-1 with TRBJ2-5, with D possibly being TRBD1 (5 bases). The CDR3 totals 15 residues. The V end was cut by 3 bases, the J end by 5 bases, with 16 bases between. Germline assignment: CDR1 MNHNS and CDR2 SASEGT. The CDR3 sequence is CASSEGQIVGETQYF. For the CDR3, the DNA is TGTGCCAGCAGTGAGGGGCAGATAGTAGGCGAGACCCAGTACTTC.

This clone has more than one count but fewer than ten. The V gene is TRBV6-1, the J gene TRBJ2-1, with 7 bases lining up with TRBD1. Germline trimming cut 2 bases from V and 4 bases from J; bases unmatched to any gene: 5. The CDR3 is made up of 15 amino acids. Germline V gene lookup returns CDR1 MNHNS and CDR2 SASEGT. CDR3 sequence: CASSETRGSYNEQFF. CDR3 DNA: TGTGCCAGCAGTGAAACCAGGGGGTCTTACAATGAGCAGTTCTTC.

The rearrangement uses TRBV6-1 and TRBJ2-7; TRBD1 might be the D (5 bases). The CDR3 is 13 residues long. Trimming removed 8 bases from V and 0 bases from J, with 11 bases in between. Germline V gene data show CDR1 as MNHNS and CDR2 as SASEGT. This CDR3 reads CASHGDSSYEQYF. The CDR3 coding sequence is TGTGCCAGCCATGGAGACAGCTCCTACGAGCAGTACTTC.